Described below is a single T cell receptor beta chain sequence and its context. The antigen remains unidentified. Donors counted as nominally healthy when sampled, yet unrecorded immune exposures were likely. These data come from a study of cytomegalovirus exposure and HLA in healthy donors. Study at large: Caucasian-associated ancestry cluster membership applied to over 80% of around 400 genotyped donors. Whole-study findings and limits: Common viral pathogens (according to a later analysis) appeared linked to several of the most significant clusters. Cytomegalovirus association was assigned to some 160 TCR beta chains.

The germline V gene encodes CDR1 SGHNT and CDR2 YYREEE (reference sequence). This CDR3 is 17 amino acids long. With 4 bases removed from V and 0 bases from J, the gap between germline ends came to 17 bases. PCR involved 60 Vbeta and 13 Jbeta primers. Clones were read by immunoSEQ multiplex PCR, and TCRdb kept only the in-frame ones, dropping some. The repertoire holds 100,000 to 120,000 clones, with around 77% as singletons. The chain combines TRBV5-4 with TRBJ1-5, with D tentatively TRBD1 (6 bases). The origin of this receptor is a young woman in good health and CMV-seropositive. Input material: PBMCs. The DNA of the CDR3 is TGTGCCAGCAGCCTGCAACAGGGCTTCGATAGCAATCAGCCCCAGCATTTT. It translates to CASSLQQGFDSNQPQHF.